The 17 T cell receptor beta chains below were found in one sample sequenced in a study of blood T cell repertoires in COVID-19. Using immunoSEQ multiplex PCR, the repertoire was profiled, and TCRdb retains in-frame clones only, with some absent. The table has approximately 280,000 clones, roughly 90% seen once. The sample comprised peripheral blood. These receptors originate from a man aged 35-49 years with acute or convalescent COVID-19.

V is TRBV20-1 and J is TRBJ1-2; 7 nucleotides agree with TRBD1. The CDR3 totals 11 residues. Germline V lookup: CDR1 DFQATT, CDR2 SNEGSKA (reference sequence). The CDR3 coding sequence is TGCGGGACAGCTTTGGACTATGGCTACACCTTC. Translating gives CGTALDYGYTF.

The J gene is TRBJ2-2, the V gene TRBV5-4; 7 nucleotides line up with TRBD1. Germline loops: CDR1 SGHNT, CDR2 YYREEE (reference sequence). The ends lost 6 bases at V and 4 bases at J; junction bases unmatched: 12. This CDR3 is 16 amino acids long. The CDR3 reads CASTQTQGPGTGELFF. CDR3 nucleotide sequence: TGTGCCAGCACCCAGACACAGGGGCCGGGCACCGGGGAGCTGTTTTTT.

The chain carries TRBV6-5 and TRBJ1-2; 7 bases agree with TRBD1. V was clipped by 8 bases and J by 4 bases; unmatched bases: 10. Germline lookup yields CDR1 MNHEY and CDR2 SVGAGI. CDR3 length: 14 amino acids. CDR3 loop: CASLLGGQLYGYTF. CDR3 DNA: TGTGCCAGCCTACTTGGGGGACAGCTCTATGGCTACACCTTC.

The chain joins TRBV7-6 to TRBJ1-1; TRBD1 aligns across 8 bases. Losses at the gene ends were 4 bases for V and 12 bases for J; bases not matched to a gene: 4. Germline CDR1 SGHVS, CDR2 FNYEAQ. The CDR3 is 11 residues long. The DNA of the CDR3 is TGTGCCAGCAGCTCAGGGGGCGCGACTTTCTTT. Translation gives CASSSGGATFF.

The chain uses TRBV21-1 and TRBJ1-1; no DNA check was done on the table's D call, TRBD1. TRBV21-1 is labeled a pseudogene. The CDR3 has 17 amino acids. The CDR3 region has the DNA TGTGCCAGCAGCAAAGCTCACCGTCATTCTCAGGCCGCTGAAGCTTTCTTT. As protein: CASSKAHRHSQAAEAFF.

This clone was counted once. The chain links TRBV27 to TRBJ2-5; TRBD1 matches 8 bases. This CDR3 is built from 15 residues. Per the germline V gene, CDR1 is MNHEY and CDR2 is SMNVEV (reference sequence). The V segment lost 3 bases and the J segment 4 bases; nucleotides outside the gene matches: 7. CDR3 sequence reads: CASSLYRGRGETQYF. The DNA for the CDR3 is TGTGCCAGCAGTTTGTACAGGGGGAGAGGAGAGACCCAGTACTTC.

The rearrangement joins TRBV11-2 to TRBJ1-3; unclear D gene. Germline loops: CDR1 SGHAT, CDR2 FQNNGV. The germline V and J ends were trimmed by 1 base and 0 bases, with 4 bases remaining between them. The CDR3 is 14 amino acids. CDR3 sequence reads: CASSLALSGNTIYF. CDR3 DNA: TGTGCCAGCAGCTTAGCCCTCTCTGGAAACACCATATATTTT. The full variable domain, in which reference TRBV11-2 and TRBJ1-3 provide the parts outside the CDR3, is EAGVAQSPRYKIIEKRQSVAFWCNPISGHATLYWYQQILGQGPKLLIQFQNNGVVDDSQLPKDRFSAERLKGVDSTLKIQPAKLEDSAVYLCASSLALSGNTIYFGEGSWLTVV.

The chain couples TRBV2 to TRBJ1-2, with TRBD1 matching over 9 bases. Germline values: CDR1 SNHLY, CDR2 FYNNEI. The ends lost 6 bases at V and 8 bases at J; junction bases unmatched: 10. CDR3 length equals 14 residues. The DNA of the CDR3 is TGTGCCAGCAGGTCACAGGGGGCCCTCGGGGGCTACACCTTC. As protein: CASRSQGALGGYTF.

This chain links TRBV5-4 with TRBJ1-2, with 8 positions matching TRBD1. Trimming took 6 bases from V and 5 from J; bases not matched to a gene: 9. Germline V gene sequence: CDR1 SGHNT, CDR2 YYREEE (reference sequence). The CDR3 is 14 amino acids. CDR3 in DNA: TGTGCCAGCAACCCAGGGGGCGCAGAATATGGCTACACCTTC. It specifies CASNPGGAEYGYTF.

The V and J genes are TRBV3-1 (or the pseudogene TRBV3-2) and TRBJ2-2; 13 bases are a match to TRBD2. CDR3 size: 18 residues. Trimming removed 4 bases from V and 0 bases from J; junction bases left unmatched: 5. Germline V gene lookup returns CDR1 LGHDT and CDR2 YNNKEL (reference sequence). The DNA for the CDR3 is TGTGCCAGCAGCCCTCGGACTAGCGGGAGCGCGAACACCGGGGAGCTGTTTTTT. Amino acid sequence: CASSPRTSGSANTGELFF.

The genes are TRBV6-1 and TRBJ1-5; D perhaps matches TRBD1 (6 bases). Looked up from germline, CDR1 is MNHNS and CDR2 is SASEGT. The CDR3 has 13 amino acids. V dropped 2 bases and J dropped 14 bases, with 16 bases sitting between them. The CDR3 spells CASSERGTALEHF. The CDR3 region has the DNA TGTGCCAGCAGTGAAAGGGGGACGGCCTTAGAGCATTTT.

The rearrangement links TRBV6-1 to TRBJ1-1; D is unclear. The V end lost 1 base, the J end lost 1 base, and 4 bases lay between the germline ends. CDR3 length equals 13 residues. Germline V gene data show CDR1 as MNHNS and CDR2 as SASEGT. CDR3 nucleotide sequence: TGTGCCAGCAGTGAAGGCAGGAACACTGAAGCTTTCTTT. Amino acids: CASSEGRNTEAFF.

J is TRBJ2-3 and V is TRBV19; 7 bases are a match to TRBD1. Trimming cost V 5 bases and J 3 bases; bases outside gene matches: 8. Germline V gene lookup returns CDR1 LNHDA and CDR2 SQIVND (reference sequence). This CDR3 contains 15 residues. In nucleotides, the CDR3 is TGTGCCAGTAGTCCCGGGGACAGCCCGACAGATACGCAGTATTTT. Protein product: CASSPGDSPTDTQYF.

Comments on this clone: Other DNA sequences of this sample code for an identical CDR3. This chain uses TRBV9 with TRBJ1-1; no reliable D call. Per the germline V gene, CDR1 is SGDLS and CDR2 is YYNGEE. CDR3 length: 13 residues. V was shortened by 0 bases and J by 0 bases, with 3 bases between the two germline ends. The CDR3 DNA follows: TGTGCCAGCAGCGTAGCGTTGAACACTGAAGCTTTCTTT. Protein sequence: CASSVALNTEAFF.

The chain links TRBV2 to TRBJ2-3; D unclear. From germline, CDR1 is SNHLY and CDR2 FYNNEI. The CDR3 runs 12 residues. V shed 2 bases and J shed 8 bases, with 8 bases lying between them. CDR3 sequence (DNA): TGTGCCAGCAGTGAACGGGTTCTTACGCAGTATTTT. Encoded protein: CASSERVLTQYF. The full variable domain, completed using reference TRBV2 and TRBJ2-3, is EPEVTQTPSHQVTQMGQEVILRCVPISNHLYFYWYRQILGQKVEFLVSFYNNEISEKSEIFDDQFSVERPDGSNFTLKIRSTKLEDSAMYFCASSERVLTQYFGPGTRLTVL.

The chain couples TRBV10-2 to TRBJ1-5; no clear D gene. Germline assignment: CDR1 WSHSY and CDR2 SAAADI. The CDR3 has 14 amino acids. Trimming took 6 bases from V and 0 from J, leaving 9 bases between them. CDR3 loop: CASSRHISNQPQHF. CDR3 bases: TGCGCCAGCAGCCGACATATTAGCAATCAGCCCCAGCATTTT.

CDR3 in DNA: TGTGCCAGCAGCCGACGGGACAGAAGTCTCTATGGCTACACCTTC. Protein: CASSRRDRSLYGYTF. The chain is built from TRBV28 and TRBJ1-2, with TRBD1 matching 7 bases. This CDR3 comprises 15 residues. V was pared by 6 bases and J by 4 bases, with 11 bases of the junction left unmatched. CDR1 and CDR2 (germline): MDHEN, SYDVKM.